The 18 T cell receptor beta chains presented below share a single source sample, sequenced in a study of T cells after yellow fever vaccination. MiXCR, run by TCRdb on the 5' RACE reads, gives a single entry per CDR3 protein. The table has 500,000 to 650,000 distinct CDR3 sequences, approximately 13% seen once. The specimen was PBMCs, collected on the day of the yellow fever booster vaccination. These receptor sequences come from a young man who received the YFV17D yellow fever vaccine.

CDR3 in DNA: TGCGCCAGCAGCTCGGGACGGAGCTCTGGAAACACCATATATTTT. This encodes CASSSGRSSGNTIYF. The chain carries TRBV5-1 and TRBJ1-3, with D possibly TRBD1 on 5 matching bases. The CDR3 totals 15 residues. The germline V and J ends were trimmed by 3 bases and 0 bases, with 10 bases remaining between them. Germline assignment: CDR1 SGHRS and CDR2 YFSETQ.

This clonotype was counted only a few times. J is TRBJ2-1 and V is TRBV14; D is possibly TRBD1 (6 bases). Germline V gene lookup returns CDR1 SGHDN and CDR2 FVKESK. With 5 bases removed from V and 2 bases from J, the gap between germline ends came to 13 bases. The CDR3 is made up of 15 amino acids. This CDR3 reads CASSAPGTTYNEQFF. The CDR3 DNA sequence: TGTGCCAGCAGCGCCCCCGGGACAACCTACAATGAGCAGTTCTTC.

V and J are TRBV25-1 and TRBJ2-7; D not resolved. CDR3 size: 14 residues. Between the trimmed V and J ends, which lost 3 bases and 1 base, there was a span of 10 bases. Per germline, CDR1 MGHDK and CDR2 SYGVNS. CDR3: CASSDLGLSYEQYF. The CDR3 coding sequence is TGTGCCAGCAGTGATCTCGGGTTATCCTACGAGCAGTACTTC.

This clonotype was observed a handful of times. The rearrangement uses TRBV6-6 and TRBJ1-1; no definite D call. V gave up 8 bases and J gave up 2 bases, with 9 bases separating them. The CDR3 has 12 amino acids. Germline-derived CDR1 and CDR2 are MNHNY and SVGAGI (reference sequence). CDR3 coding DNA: TGTGCCAGCCGCCCCTTCAACACTGAAGCTTTCTTT. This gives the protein CASRPFNTEAFF.

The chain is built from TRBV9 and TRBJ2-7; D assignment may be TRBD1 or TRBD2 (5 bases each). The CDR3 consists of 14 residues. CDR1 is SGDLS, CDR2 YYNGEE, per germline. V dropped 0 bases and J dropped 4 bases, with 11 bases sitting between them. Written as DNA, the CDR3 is TGTGCCAGCAGCGTAGCTTGGGGGAGTTACGAGCAGTACTTC. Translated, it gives CASSVAWGSYEQYF.

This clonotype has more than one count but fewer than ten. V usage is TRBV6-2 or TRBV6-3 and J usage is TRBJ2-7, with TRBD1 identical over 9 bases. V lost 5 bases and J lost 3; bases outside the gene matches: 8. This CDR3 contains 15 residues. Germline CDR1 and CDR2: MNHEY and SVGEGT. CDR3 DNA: TGTGCCAGCAGTAAGGTCCCGACAGGGGGCTACGAGCAGTACTTC. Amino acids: CASSKVPTGGYEQYF.

The CDR3, as DNA: TGCAGCGTTGAAGGGGAATGGCGGGAGACCCACAATGAGCAGTTCTTC. This encodes CSVEGEWRETHNEQFF. This rearrangement joins TRBV29-1 to TRBJ2-1, with 7 bases that match TRBD2. This CDR3 is built from 16 residues. Germline V lookup: CDR1 SQVTM, CDR2 ANQGSEA. V lost 1 base and J lost 5; bases outside the gene matches: 11.

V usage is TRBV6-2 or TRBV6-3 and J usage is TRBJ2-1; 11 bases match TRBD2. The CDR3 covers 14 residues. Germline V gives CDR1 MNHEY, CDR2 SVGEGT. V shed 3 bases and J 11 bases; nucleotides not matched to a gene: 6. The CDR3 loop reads CASSYTSGSGKQFF. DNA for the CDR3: TGTGCCAGCAGTTATACTAGCGGGAGCGGTAAGCAGTTCTTC.

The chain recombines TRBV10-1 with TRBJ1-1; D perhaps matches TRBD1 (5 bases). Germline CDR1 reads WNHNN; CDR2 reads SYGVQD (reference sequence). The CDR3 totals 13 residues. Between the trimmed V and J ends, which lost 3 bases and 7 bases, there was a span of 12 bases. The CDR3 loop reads CASSDSLQVEAFF. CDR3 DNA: TGCGCCAGCAGTGATTCGCTACAGGTTGAAGCTTTCTTT.

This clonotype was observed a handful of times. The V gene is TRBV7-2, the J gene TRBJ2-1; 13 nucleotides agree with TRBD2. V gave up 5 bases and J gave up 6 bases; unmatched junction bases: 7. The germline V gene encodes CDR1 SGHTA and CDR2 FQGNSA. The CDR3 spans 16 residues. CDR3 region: CASSLGLAGAGNEQFF. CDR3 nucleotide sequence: TGTGCCAGCAGCCTAGGACTAGCGGGAGCAGGCAATGAGCAGTTCTTC.

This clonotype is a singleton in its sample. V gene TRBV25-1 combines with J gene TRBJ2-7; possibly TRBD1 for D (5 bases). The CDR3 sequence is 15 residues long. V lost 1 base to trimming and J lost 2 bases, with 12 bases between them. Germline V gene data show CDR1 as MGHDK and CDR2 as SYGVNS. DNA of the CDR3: TGTGCCAGCAGTGAATCAGGGAAAATTGCCTACGAGCAGTACTTC. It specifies CASSESGKIAYEQYF.

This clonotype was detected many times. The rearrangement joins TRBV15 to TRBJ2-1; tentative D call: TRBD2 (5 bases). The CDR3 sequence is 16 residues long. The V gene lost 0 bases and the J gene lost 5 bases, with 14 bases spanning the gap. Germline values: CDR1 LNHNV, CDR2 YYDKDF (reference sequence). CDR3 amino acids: CATSRDLEGPHNEQFF. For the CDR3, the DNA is TGTGCCACCAGCAGAGATCTCGAGGGCCCCCACAATGAGCAGTTCTTC.

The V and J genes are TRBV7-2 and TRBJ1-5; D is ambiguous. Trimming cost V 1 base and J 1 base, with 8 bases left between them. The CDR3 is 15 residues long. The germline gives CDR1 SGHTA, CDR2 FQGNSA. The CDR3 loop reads CASSLGVRSNQPQHF. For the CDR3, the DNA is TGTGCCAGCAGCTTAGGGGTTCGGAGCAATCAGCCCCAGCATTTT.

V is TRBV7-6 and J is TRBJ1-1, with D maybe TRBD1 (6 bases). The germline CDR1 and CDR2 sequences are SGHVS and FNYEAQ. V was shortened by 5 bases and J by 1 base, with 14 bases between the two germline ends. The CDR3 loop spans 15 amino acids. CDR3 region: CASSHRVPGNTEAFF. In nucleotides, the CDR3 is TGTGCCAGCAGCCACAGGGTGCCAGGGAACACTGAAGCTTTCTTT.

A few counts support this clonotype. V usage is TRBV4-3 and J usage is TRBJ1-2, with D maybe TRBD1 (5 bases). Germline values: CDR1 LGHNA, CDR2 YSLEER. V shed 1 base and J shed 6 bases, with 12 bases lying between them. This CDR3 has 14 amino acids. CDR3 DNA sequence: TGCGCCAGCAGCCAAGGACGGACAAATGATGGCTACACCTTC. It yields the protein CASSQGRTNDGYTF.

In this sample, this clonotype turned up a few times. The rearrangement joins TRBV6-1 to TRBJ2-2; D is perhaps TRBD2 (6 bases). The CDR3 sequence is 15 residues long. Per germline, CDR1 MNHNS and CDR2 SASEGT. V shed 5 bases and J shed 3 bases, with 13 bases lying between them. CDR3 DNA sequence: TGTGCCAGCAGTCGCGACTGGGGGGACACCGGGGAGCTGTTTTTT. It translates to CASSRDWGDTGELFF.

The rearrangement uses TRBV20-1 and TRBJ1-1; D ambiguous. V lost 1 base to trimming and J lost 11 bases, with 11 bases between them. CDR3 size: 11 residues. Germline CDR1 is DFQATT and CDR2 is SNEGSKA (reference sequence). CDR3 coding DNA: TGCAGTGCTAGAGTTTCTAGTTTGGCTTTCTTT. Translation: CSARVSSLAFF.

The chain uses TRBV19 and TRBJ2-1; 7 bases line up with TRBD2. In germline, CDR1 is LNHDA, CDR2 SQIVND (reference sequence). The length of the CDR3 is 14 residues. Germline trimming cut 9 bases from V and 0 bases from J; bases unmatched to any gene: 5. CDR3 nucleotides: TGTGCCAGCCATCGCGGGAGCTCCTACAATGAGCAGTTCTTC. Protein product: CASHRGSSYNEQFF.